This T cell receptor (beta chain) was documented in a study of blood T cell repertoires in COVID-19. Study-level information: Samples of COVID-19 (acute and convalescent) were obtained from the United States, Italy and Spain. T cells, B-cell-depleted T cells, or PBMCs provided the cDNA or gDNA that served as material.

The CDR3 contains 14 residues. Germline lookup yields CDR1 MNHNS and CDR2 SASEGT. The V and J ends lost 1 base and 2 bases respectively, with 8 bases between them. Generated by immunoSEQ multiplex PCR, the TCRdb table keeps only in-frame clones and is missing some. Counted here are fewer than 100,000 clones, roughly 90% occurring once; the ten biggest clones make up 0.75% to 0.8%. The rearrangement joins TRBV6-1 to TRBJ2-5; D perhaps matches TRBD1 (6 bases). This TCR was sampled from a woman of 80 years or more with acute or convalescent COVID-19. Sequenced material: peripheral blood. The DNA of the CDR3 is TGTGCCAGCAGTGAAGGACAGGAGCAAGAGACCCAGTACTTC. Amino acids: CASSEGQEQETQYF.